This TCR beta chain was recovered during a study of shared clonotypes between healthy human individuals. Overall study context: Two women and a few men aged 18 to 49 served as donors.

Points on this clone: Its antigen remains unknown.

Notes on the study in general: Clonotypes which were not shared had lower generation probabilities than clonotypes that all four donors shared.

Clones were sequenced by immunoSEQ multiplex PCR, and TCRdb holds only the in-frame ones, with some missing. The table records just over 2,000,000 clones, 90% to 95% of them present only once. This clonotype was sampled from a man between 18 and 29 years old in good health. The specimen sequenced was naive CD4+ T cells sorted from blood. Subset meaning: CD45RA+ positively selected.

CDR3 sequence reads: CASSLIRGQPQHF. The CDR3 DNA reads as TGTGCCAGCAGTTTAATCCGTGGTCAGCCCCAGCATTTT. The V call is TRBV28, the J call TRBJ1-5; no definite D call. The CDR3 has 13 amino acids. CDR1 is MDHEN and CDR2 is SYDVKM in the germline V gene. V dropped 2 bases and J dropped 6 bases, with 8 bases sitting between them. Filled out from reference TRBV28 and TRBJ1-5, the complete variable domain reads DVKVTQSSRYLVKRTGEKVFLECVQDMDHENMFWYRQDPGLGLRLIYFSYDVKMKEKGDIPEGYSVSREKKERFSLILESASTNQTSMYLCASSLIRGQPQHFGDGTRLSIL.